These 4 T cell receptor beta chains share one sample of origin, sequenced in a study of CD8+ T cells in alopecia areata. Extraction of RNA preceded its reverse transcription into cDNA, which served as the sequencing template. Assay used: immunoSEQ multiplex PCR; TCRdb lists only in-frame clones, some missing. The data hold approximately 90,000 clones, with just over 70% observed a single time. Treatment: oral pan-JAK inhibitor, 5-10 mg twice daily. The source material was CD8+ T cells sorted from blood, sampled at week 44, from a patient treated with tofacitinib. The receptors were gathered from a human donor with alopecia areata.

This clone occurred once. The chain couples TRBV9 to TRBJ2-7; D may be TRBD2 (6 bases). Germline V gene data show CDR1 as SGDLS and CDR2 as YYNGEE. The V gene lost 6 bases and the J gene lost 5 bases, with 18 bases spanning the gap. This CDR3 comprises 14 residues. DNA for the CDR3: TGTGCCAGCACCCCTGGGGGGAGGTTAGACGAGCAGTACTTC. This translates into CASTPGGRLDEQYF.

The J gene is TRBJ2-3, the V gene TRBV5-6; D might be TRBD2 (5 bases). Germline lookup yields CDR1 SGHDT and CDR2 YYEEEE. This CDR3 region has 15 residues. V was pared by 1 base and J by 0 bases, with 9 bases between. The DNA of the CDR3 is TGTGCCAGCAGCTTGAGAACTAGTAGCACAGATACGCAGTATTTT. Translating it yields CASSLRTSSTDTQYF.

This clone showed up just a few times. CDR3 sequence (DNA): TGTGCCTGGAGTACCGCTGGGGAGCTGTTTTTT. It codes for CAWSTAGELFF. V and J are TRBV30 and TRBJ2-2, with no clear D. Germline V gene sequence: CDR1 GTSNPN, CDR2 SVGIG (reference sequence). V was trimmed by 2 bases and J by 8 bases, leaving 6 bases between them. This CDR3 spans 11 amino acids.

This clone was detected once. The chain has TRBV5-4 and TRBJ1-1, with 9 bases fitting TRBD1. The CDR3 has 14 amino acids. J was trimmed by 1 base and V by 4 bases; bases with no gene match: 2. The germline V gene has CDR1 SGHNT and CDR2 YYREEE (reference sequence). CDR3 bases: TGTGCCAGCAGCCCGGACAGGGGGAACACTGAAGCTTTCTTT. Protein product: CASSPDRGNTEAFF.